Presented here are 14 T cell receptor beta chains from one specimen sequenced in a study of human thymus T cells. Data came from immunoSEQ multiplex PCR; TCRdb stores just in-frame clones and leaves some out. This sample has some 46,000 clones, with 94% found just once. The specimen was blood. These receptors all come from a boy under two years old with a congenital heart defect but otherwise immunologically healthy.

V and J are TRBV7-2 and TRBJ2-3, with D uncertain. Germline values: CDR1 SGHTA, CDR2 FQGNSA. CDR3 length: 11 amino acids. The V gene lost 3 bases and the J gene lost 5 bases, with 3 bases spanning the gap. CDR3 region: CASSFGDTQYF. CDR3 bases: TGTGCCAGCAGCTTTGGAGATACGCAGTATTTT.

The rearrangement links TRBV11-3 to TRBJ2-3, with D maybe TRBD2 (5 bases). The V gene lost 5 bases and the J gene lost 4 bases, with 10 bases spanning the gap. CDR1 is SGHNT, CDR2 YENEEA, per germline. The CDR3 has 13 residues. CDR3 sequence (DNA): TGTGCCAGCAGCCCGGGGAGAGCAGATACGCAGTATTTT. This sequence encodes CASSPGRADTQYF.

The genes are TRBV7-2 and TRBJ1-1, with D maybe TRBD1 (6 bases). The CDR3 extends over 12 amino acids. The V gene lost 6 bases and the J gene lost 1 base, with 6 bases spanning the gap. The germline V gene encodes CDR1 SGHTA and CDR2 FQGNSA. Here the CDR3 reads CASRTGNTEAFF. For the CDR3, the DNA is TGTGCCAGCAGGACAGGGAACACTGAAGCTTTCTTT. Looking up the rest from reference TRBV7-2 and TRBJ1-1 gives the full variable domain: GAGVSQSPSNKVTEKGKDVELRCDPISGHTALYWYRQSLGQGLEFLIYFQGNSAPDKSGLPSDRFSAERTGGSVSTLTIQRTQQEDSAVYLCASRTGNTEAFFGQGTRLTVV.

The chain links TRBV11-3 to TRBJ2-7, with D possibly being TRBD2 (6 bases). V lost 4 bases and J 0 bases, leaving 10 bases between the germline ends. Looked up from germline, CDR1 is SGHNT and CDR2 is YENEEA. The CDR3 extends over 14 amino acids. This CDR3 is CASSSRRDSYEQYF. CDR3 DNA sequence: TGTGCCAGCAGCTCCCGGCGGGACTCCTACGAGCAGTACTTC.

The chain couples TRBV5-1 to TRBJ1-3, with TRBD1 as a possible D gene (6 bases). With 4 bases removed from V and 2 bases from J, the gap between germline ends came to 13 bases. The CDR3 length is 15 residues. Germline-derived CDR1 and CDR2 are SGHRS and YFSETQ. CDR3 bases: TGCGCCAGCAGCAATACAGGGCACCCTGGAAACACCATATATTTT. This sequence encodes CASSNTGHPGNTIYF.

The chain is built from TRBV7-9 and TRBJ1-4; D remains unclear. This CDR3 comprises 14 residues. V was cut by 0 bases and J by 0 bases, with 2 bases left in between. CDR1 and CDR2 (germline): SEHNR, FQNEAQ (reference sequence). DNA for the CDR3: TGTGCCAGCAGCTTAGCAACAACTAATGAAAAACTGTTTTTT. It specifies CASSLATTNEKLFF.

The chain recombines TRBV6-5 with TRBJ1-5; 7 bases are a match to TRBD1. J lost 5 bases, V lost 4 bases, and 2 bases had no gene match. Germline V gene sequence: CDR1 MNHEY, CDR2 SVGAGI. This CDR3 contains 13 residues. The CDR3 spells CASSLQGDQPQHF. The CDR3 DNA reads TGTGCCAGCAGTTTGCAGGGGGATCAGCCCCAGCATTTT.

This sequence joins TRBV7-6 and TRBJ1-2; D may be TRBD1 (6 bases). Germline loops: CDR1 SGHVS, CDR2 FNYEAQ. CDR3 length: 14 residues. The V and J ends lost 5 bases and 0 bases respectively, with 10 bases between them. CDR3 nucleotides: TGTGCCAGCAGCCCTTGGACAGCTAACTATGGCTACACCTTC. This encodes CASSPWTANYGYTF.

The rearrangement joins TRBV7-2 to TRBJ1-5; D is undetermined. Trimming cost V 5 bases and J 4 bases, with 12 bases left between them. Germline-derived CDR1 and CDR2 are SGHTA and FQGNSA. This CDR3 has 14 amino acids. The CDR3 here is CASSEWVGNQPQHF. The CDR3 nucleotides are TGTGCCAGCAGCGAATGGGTAGGAAATCAGCCCCAGCATTTT. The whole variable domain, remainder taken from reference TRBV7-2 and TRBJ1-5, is GAGVSQSPSNKVTEKGKDVELRCDPISGHTALYWYRQSLGQGLEFLIYFQGNSAPDKSGLPSDRFSAERTGGSVSTLTIQRTQQEDSAVYLCASSEWVGNQPQHFGDGTRLSIL.

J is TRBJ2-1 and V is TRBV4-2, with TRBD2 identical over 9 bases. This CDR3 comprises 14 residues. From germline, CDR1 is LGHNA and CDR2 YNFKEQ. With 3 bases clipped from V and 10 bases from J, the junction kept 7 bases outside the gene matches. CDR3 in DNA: TGTGCCAGCAGCCAGAGCGAAACTAGCGGGGAGCAGTTCTTC. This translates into CASSQSETSGEQFF.

The CDR3 sequence is CASSRNGANVLTF. CDR3 coding DNA: TGTGCCAGCAGCCGAAACGGGGCCAACGTCCTGACTTTC. The chain links TRBV28 to TRBJ2-6, with D uncertain. The CDR3 has 13 amino acids. The germline gives CDR1 MDHEN, CDR2 SYDVKM. The germline V and J ends were trimmed by 6 bases and 4 bases, with 7 bases remaining between them.

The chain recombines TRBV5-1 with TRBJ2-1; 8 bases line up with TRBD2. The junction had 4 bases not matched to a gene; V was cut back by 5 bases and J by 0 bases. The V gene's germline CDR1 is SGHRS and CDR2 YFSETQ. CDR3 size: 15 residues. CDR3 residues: CASRASGSSYNEQFF. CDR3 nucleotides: TGCGCCAGCAGAGCTAGCGGGTCCTCCTACAATGAGCAGTTCTTC.

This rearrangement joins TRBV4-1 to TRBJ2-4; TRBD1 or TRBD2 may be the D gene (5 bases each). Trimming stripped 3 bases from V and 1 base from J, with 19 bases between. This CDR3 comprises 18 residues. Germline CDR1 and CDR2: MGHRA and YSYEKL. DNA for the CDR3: TGCGCCAGCAGCCAGAGACCGGGACGGAGTTTTGCCAAAAACATTCAGTACTTC. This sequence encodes CASSQRPGRSFAKNIQYF.

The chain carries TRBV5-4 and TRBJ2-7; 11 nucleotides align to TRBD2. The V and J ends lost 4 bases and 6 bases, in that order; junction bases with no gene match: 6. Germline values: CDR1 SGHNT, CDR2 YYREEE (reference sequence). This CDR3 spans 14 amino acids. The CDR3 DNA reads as TGTGCCAGCAGCCCACTAGCGGGGGCGGCCGAGCAGTACTTC. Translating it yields CASSPLAGAAEQYF.